This TCR beta chain comes out of a study of blood T cell repertoires in COVID-19. Looking at the study overall: COVID-19 samples from acute and convalescent phases originated in the United States, Italy and Spain.

The CDR3 length is 16 residues. The germline V gene has CDR1 SGHTA and CDR2 FQGNSA. Trimming stripped 8 bases from V and 3 bases from J, with 21 bases between. Per the original data handling: Amplification with reference gene primers provided the estimates of nucleated cell counts. The table came from immunoSEQ multiplex PCR; TCRdb's copy has only in-frame clones and leaves some out. V, J and clone size were drawn from that table, and D and trimming were deduced from the DNA. The data contain roughly 160,000 clones, 84% of them singletons. The TCR sequence derives from a man aged 18-30 years with active or convalescent COVID-19. Sample: peripheral blood. The genes are TRBV7-2 and TRBJ2-3, with D perhaps matching TRBD2 (6 bases). The CDR3 here is CASGKGLSSGTDTQYF. The CDR3, as DNA: TGTGCCAGCGGAAAGGGACTTTCCTCTGGGACAGATACGCAGTATTTT.